This T cell receptor beta chain was found in a study of blood T cell repertoires in COVID-19. Study overall: Acute-phase and convalescent COVID-19 samples originated in the United States, Italy and Spain. Nucleic acid was either cDNA or gDNA, and it came from T cells, B-cell-depleted T cells, or PBMCs.

The CDR3 totals 18 residues. V gave up 4 bases and J gave up 1 base; unmatched junction bases: 8. Per the germline V gene, CDR1 is MGHRA and CDR2 is YSYEKL. Original processing notes: Reference gene primers were amplified, and this amplification served to estimate nucleated cell counts. The table came from immunoSEQ multiplex PCR; TCRdb's copy has only in-frame clones and leaves some out. The DNA was the basis for D and trimming; V, J and clone size are from that table. The table lists 85,000 to 130,000 clones, approximately 86% of them singletons. The rearrangement links TRBV4-1 to TRBJ2-3; 13 bases fit TRBD2. The TCR sequence derives from a woman in her sixties or seventies with acute or convalescent COVID-19. Sample: peripheral blood. The CDR3 protein is CASSPGLAGVWGTDTQYF. DNA of the CDR3: TGCGCCAGCAGCCCTGGACTAGCGGGAGTGTGGGGCACAGATACGCAGTATTTT.